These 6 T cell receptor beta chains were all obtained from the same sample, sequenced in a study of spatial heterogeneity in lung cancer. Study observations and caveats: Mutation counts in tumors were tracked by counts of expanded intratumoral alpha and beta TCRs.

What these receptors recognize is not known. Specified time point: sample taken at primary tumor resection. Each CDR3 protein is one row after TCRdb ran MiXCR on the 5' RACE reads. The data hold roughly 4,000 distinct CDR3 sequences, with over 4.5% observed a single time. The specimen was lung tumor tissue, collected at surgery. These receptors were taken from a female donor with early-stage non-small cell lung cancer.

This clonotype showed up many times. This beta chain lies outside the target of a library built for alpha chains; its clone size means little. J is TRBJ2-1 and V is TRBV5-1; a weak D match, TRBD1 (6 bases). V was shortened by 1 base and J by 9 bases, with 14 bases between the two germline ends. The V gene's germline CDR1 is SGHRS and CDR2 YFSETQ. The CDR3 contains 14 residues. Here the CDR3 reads CASSLRTDRGEQFF. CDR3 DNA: TGCGCCAGCAGCTTGAGGACAGATCGTGGTGAGCAGTTCTTC.

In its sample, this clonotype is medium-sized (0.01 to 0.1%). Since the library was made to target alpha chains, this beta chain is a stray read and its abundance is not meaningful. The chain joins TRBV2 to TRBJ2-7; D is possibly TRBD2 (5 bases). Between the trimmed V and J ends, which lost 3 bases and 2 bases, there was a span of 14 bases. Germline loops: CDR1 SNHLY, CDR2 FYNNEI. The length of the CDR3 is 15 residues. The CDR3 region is CASSEQRASPYEQYF. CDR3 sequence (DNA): TGTGCCAGCAGTGAGCAGAGGGCCTCCCCCTACGAGCAGTACTTC.

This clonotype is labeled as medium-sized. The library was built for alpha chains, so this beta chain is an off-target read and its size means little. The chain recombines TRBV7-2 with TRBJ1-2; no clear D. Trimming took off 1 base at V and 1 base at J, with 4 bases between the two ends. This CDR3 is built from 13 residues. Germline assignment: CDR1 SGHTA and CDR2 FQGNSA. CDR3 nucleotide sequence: TGTGCCAGCAGCTTAGACAATAACTATGGCTACACCTTC. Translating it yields CASSLDNNYGYTF.

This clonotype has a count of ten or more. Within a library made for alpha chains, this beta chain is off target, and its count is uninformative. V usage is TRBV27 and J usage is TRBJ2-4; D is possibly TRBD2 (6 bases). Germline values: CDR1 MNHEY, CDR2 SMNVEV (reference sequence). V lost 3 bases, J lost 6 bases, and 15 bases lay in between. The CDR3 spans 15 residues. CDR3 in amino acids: CASSFLGGGGNIQYF. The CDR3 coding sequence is TGTGCCAGCAGTTTTCTGGGAGGTGGAGGAAACATTCAGTACTTC.

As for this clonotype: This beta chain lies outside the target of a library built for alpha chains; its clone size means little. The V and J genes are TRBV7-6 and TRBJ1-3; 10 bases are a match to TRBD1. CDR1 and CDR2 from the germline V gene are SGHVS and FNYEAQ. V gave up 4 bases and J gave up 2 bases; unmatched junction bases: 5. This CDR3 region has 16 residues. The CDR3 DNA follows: TGTGCCAGCAGCTGGACAGGGGGTTCAGCTGGAAACACCATATATTTT. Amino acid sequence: CASSWTGGSAGNTIYF.

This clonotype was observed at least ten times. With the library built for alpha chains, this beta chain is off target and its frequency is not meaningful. CDR3 protein: CASSQGAGSAELFF. The CDR3 bases are TGTGCCAGCAGTCAGGGGGCTGGTTCGGCGGAACTGTTTTTT. The gene calls are TRBV12-3 or TRBV12-4 and TRBJ1-4, with 8 bases aligning to TRBD1. The CDR3 covers 14 residues. After removal of 5 bases from V and 12 bases from J, the junction contained 11 bases not matched to a gene.